The 24 T cell receptor beta chains reported below all come from one sample, sequenced in a study of T cells after yellow fever vaccination. TCRdb itself ran the 5' RACE reads through MiXCR, one entry per CDR3 protein. The sample records approximately 510,000 distinct CDR3 sequences, roughly 22% being singletons. The sequenced sample was PBMCs, obtained 21 days after the first yellow fever vaccination. These receptors came from a man younger than 30 who received the YFV17D yellow fever vaccine.

The chain couples TRBV7-9 to TRBJ2-3; D unresolved. Deletions cut 4 bases from V and 4 bases from J, with 18 bases between. CDR3 size: 16 residues. CDR1 and CDR2 (germline): SEHNR, FQNEAQ (reference sequence). CDR3 in DNA: TGTGCCAGCAGCTCCACCTCTTATACCCTCCCAGATACGCAGTATTTT. Amino acid sequence: CASSSTSYTLPDTQYF.

This clonotype showed up just once. The chain joins TRBV6-1 to TRBJ1-6; 7 bases match TRBD1. The V and J ends lost 10 bases and 10 bases, in that order; junction bases with no gene match: 16. The germline V gene encodes CDR1 MNHNS and CDR2 SASEGT. This CDR3 contains 15 residues. CDR3 amino acids: CATRRRRGQGSPLHF. DNA for the CDR3: TGTGCCACCCGGAGGCGGAGGGGGCAAGGATCACCCCTCCACTTT.

This clonotype came up many times. This chain links TRBV3-1 with TRBJ1-5, with a tentative D call TRBD1 (6 bases). Trimming took off 2 bases at V and 5 bases at J, with 10 bases between the two ends. Germline V gene lookup returns CDR1 LGHDT and CDR2 YNNKEL (reference sequence). The CDR3 totals 14 residues. The DNA of the CDR3 is TGTGCCAGCAGCCAATCGGACAGTGATCAGCCCCAGCATTTT. It specifies CASSQSDSDQPQHF.

This clonotype appeared a few times. This chain connects TRBV20-1 to TRBJ2-3, with 8 bases lining up with TRBD2. The CDR3 contains 15 residues. CDR1 DFQATT and CDR2 SNEGSKA come from the germline V gene (reference sequence). V was pared by 0 bases and J by 4 bases, with 6 bases of the junction left unmatched. As DNA, the CDR3 is TGCAGTGCTAGAGATGAACGGGGGGGCGCAGATACGCAGTATTTT. Translating gives CSARDERGGADTQYF.

CDR3 amino acids: CASSLAIGGNTEAFF. DNA of the CDR3: TGCGCCAGCAGCTTGGCGATAGGGGGGAACACTGAAGCTTTCTTT. The chain employs TRBV5-1 and TRBJ1-1, with D tentatively TRBD1 (6 bases). CDR1 is SGHRS, CDR2 YFSETQ, per germline. Trimming left V 0 bases short and J 1 base short, with 10 bases between. The length of the CDR3 is 15 residues.

The V and J genes are TRBV29-1 and TRBJ2-1, with D unresolved. The germline V gene encodes CDR1 SQVTM and CDR2 ANQGSEA. The CDR3 covers 12 residues. V was trimmed by 3 bases and J by 2 bases, leaving 5 bases between them. The chain's CDR3 is CSVDPPYNEQFF. CDR3 nucleotides: TGCAGCGTTGATCCACCCTACAATGAGCAGTTCTTC.

This clonotype came up a few times. The chain joins TRBV11-2 to TRBJ2-1, with D unresolved. The CDR3 is 13 amino acids. V was cut by 2 bases and J by 6 bases, with 8 bases left in between. Germline lookup yields CDR1 SGHAT and CDR2 FQNNGV. The chain's CDR3 is CASSLSVRNEQFF. In nucleotides, the CDR3 is TGTGCCAGCAGCTTAAGTGTACGCAATGAGCAGTTCTTC.

This clonotype was picked up many times. The chain uses TRBV12-3 or TRBV12-4 and TRBJ2-1; 12 bases agree with TRBD2. This CDR3 comprises 17 residues. Germline trimming cut 7 bases from V and 0 bases from J; bases unmatched to any gene: 7. The CDR3 loop reads CASNWLAGGSSYNEQFF. CDR3 bases: TGTGCCAGCAACTGGCTAGCGGGGGGGAGCTCCTACAATGAGCAGTTCTTC.

The chain is built from TRBV5-1 and TRBJ1-1, with no clear D. CDR3 size: 14 residues. The germline V gene encodes CDR1 SGHRS and CDR2 YFSETQ. Trimming removed 0 bases from V and 0 bases from J, with 6 bases in between. The CDR3 DNA reads as TGCGCCAGCAGCTTGGTGACGGTGAACACTGAAGCTTTCTTT. It codes for CASSLVTVNTEAFF. Full variable domain (outside the CDR3, taken from reference TRBV5-1 and TRBJ1-1): KAGVTQTPRYLIKTRGQQVTLSCSPISGHRSVSWYQQTPGQGLQFLFEYFSETQRNKGNFPGRFSGRQFSNSRSEMNVSTLELGDSALYLCASSLVTVNTEAFFGQGTRLTVV.

Concerning this clonotype: One end of the junction varies from germline; a read error may be responsible. The chain joins TRBV7-2 to TRBJ2-5; D is unresolved. Germline loops: CDR1 SGHTA, CDR2 FQGNSA. CDR3 length: 11 residues. DNA for the CDR3: TGTGCCAGCAGCTCATCGGAGACCCAGCACTTC. As protein: CASSSSETQHF.

This clonotype occurred a few times. V and J are TRBV7-8 and TRBJ1-2; D not resolved. The CDR3 runs 12 residues. Germline lookup yields CDR1 SGHVS and CDR2 FQNEAQ. V lost 5 bases, J lost 5 bases, and 9 bases lay in between. CDR3 bases: TGTGCCAGCAGCCCGCCGGAGTATGGCTACACCTTC. Translating it yields CASSPPEYGYTF.

The rearrangement joins TRBV27 to TRBJ1-1; D gene ambiguous. The CDR3 spans 14 residues. Germline CDR1 and CDR2: MNHEY and SMNVEV (reference sequence). V lost 7 bases, J lost 3 bases, and 15 bases lay in between. The CDR3 region is CASTKTIGDTEAFF. The DNA of the CDR3 is TGTGCCAGCACCAAAACGATAGGTGACACTGAAGCTTTCTTT.

This sequence joins TRBV21-1 and TRBJ2-7. TRBV21-1 is noted as a pseudogene. The CDR3 covers 14 residues. This chain's CDR3 is CASSPGLICYEQYF. CDR3 coding DNA: TGTGCCAGCAGCCCTGGGCTCATCTGCTACGAGCAGTACTTC.

This chain joins TRBV4-3 and TRBJ1-6, with 10 bases identical to TRBD1. V lost 2 bases to trimming and J lost 7 bases; unmatched junction nucleotides: 8. The germline V gene has CDR1 LGHNA and CDR2 YSLEER. This CDR3 comprises 17 residues. CDR3 sequence reads: CASSQPTGTGDNSPLHF. CDR3 nucleotide sequence: TGCGCCAGCAGCCAACCGACCGGGACAGGGGACAATTCACCCCTCCACTTT.

The rearrangement joins TRBV6-2 or TRBV6-3 to TRBJ2-1; 8 nucleotides match TRBD2. The junction had 7 bases not matched to a gene; V was cut back by 5 bases and J by 1 base. Looked up from germline, CDR1 is MNHEY and CDR2 is SVGEGT. The CDR3 contains 16 residues. In nucleotides, the CDR3 is TGTGCCAGCAGTACCCCAAAGCGGGGGTCCTACAATGAGCAGTTCTTC. Translating it yields CASSTPKRGSYNEQFF.

This chain joins TRBV14 and TRBJ2-1, with D perhaps being TRBD1 or TRBD2 (5 bases each). The V end lost 0 bases, the J end lost 10 bases, and 13 bases lay between the germline ends. Per germline, CDR1 SGHDN and CDR2 FVKESK. The CDR3 runs 14 residues. The chain's CDR3 is CASSQDRRGVEQFF. DNA for the CDR3: TGTGCCAGCAGCCAAGATAGGCGAGGGGTGGAGCAGTTCTTC.

There are a few counts of this clonotype. This sequence joins TRBV4-2 and TRBJ2-3; 7 bases are a match to TRBD1. Germline CDR1 and CDR2: LGHNA and YNFKEQ. The CDR3 length is 17 residues. J gave up 1 base and V 1 base, and 8 bases lay outside the gene matches. This chain's CDR3 is CASSQATGKGRTDTQYF. In DNA form, the CDR3 reads TGTGCCAGCAGCCAAGCGACAGGGAAAGGGCGCACAGATACGCAGTATTTT.

This clonotype was observed many times. V gene TRBV2 combines with J gene TRBJ2-5; TRBD2 matches 7 bases. The germline V gene has CDR1 SNHLY and CDR2 FYNNEI. The CDR3 contains 13 residues. The V gene end was trimmed by 4 bases and the J gene end by 2 bases; junction bases not matched to a gene: 1. The CDR3 DNA reads TGTGCCAGCAGTGGCGGGGGACAAGAGACCCAGTACTTC. It is translated as CASSGGGQETQYF.

This clonotype turned up a few times. This chain connects TRBV6-1 to TRBJ1-1, with 7 bases lining up with TRBD1. The V gene end was trimmed by 6 bases and the J gene end by 1 base; junction bases not matched to a gene: 5. In germline, CDR1 is MNHNS, CDR2 SASEGT. The CDR3 is made up of 14 amino acids. The CDR3 coding sequence is TGTGCCAGCAGCCGACAGGGCCAGAACACTGAAGCTTTCTTT. Translated, it gives CASSRQGQNTEAFF.

In its sample, this clonotype was seen many times. The chain has TRBV2 and TRBJ2-3; 7 bases map to TRBD2. CDR3 length equals 15 residues. CDR1 is SNHLY and CDR2 is FYNNEI in the germline V gene. With 8 bases clipped from V and 0 bases from J, the junction kept 8 bases outside the gene matches. The CDR3 DNA reads as TGTGCCAGCGGGCAGGAGCGGGAAAGCACAGATACGCAGTATTTT. Encoded protein: CASGQERESTDTQYF.

This clonotype turned up a few times. The chain carries TRBV4-1 and TRBJ2-3; possibly TRBD1 for D (6 bases). CDR1 is MGHRA and CDR2 is YSYEKL in the germline V gene. V shed 0 bases and J shed 6 bases, with 10 bases lying between them. CDR3 length: 14 amino acids. The CDR3 loop is CASSQEQGADTQYF. DNA for the CDR3: TGCGCCAGCAGCCAAGAACAGGGAGCGGATACGCAGTATTTT.

This clonotype has only a few counts. This sequence joins TRBV2 and TRBJ1-5; 7 bases map to TRBD1. Germline CDR1 is SNHLY and CDR2 is FYNNEI. The trim removed 5 bases at V and 7 bases at J, leaving 8 bases unmatched. The CDR3 length is 14 residues. The CDR3, as DNA: TGTGCCAGCAGTTACCGACAGGGTGGGCAGCCCCAGCATTTT. The encoded protein is CASSYRQGGQPQHF. The full variable domain, rest sourced from reference TRBV2 and TRBJ1-5, is EPEVTQTPSHQVTQMGQEVILRCVPISNHLYFYWYRQILGQKVEFLVSFYNNEISEKSEIFDDQFSVERPDGSNFTLKIRSTKLEDSAMYFCASSYRQGGQPQHFGDGTRLSIL.

The chain uses TRBV7-6 and TRBJ2-1, with 9 bases fitting TRBD1. The CDR3 spans 14 residues. Germline V gene sequence: CDR1 SGHVS, CDR2 FNYEAQ. After removal of 1 base from V and 5 bases from J, the junction contained 0 bases not matched to a gene. The CDR3, as DNA: TGTGCCAGCAGCTTAGGACAGGGGGACAATGAGCAGTTCTTC. Translating it yields CASSLGQGDNEQFF.

A few counts support this clonotype. The chain joins TRBV5-6 to TRBJ1-2, with D possibly TRBD1 on 5 matching bases. Germline V gene lookup returns CDR1 SGHDT and CDR2 YYEEEE. The CDR3 extends over 14 amino acids. Trimming pared 2 bases from V and 2 bases from J, leaving 10 bases between. The CDR3 DNA follows: TGTGCCAGCAGCTTCCAGGGTCCCAACTATGGCTACACCTTC. This translates into CASSFQGPNYGYTF.